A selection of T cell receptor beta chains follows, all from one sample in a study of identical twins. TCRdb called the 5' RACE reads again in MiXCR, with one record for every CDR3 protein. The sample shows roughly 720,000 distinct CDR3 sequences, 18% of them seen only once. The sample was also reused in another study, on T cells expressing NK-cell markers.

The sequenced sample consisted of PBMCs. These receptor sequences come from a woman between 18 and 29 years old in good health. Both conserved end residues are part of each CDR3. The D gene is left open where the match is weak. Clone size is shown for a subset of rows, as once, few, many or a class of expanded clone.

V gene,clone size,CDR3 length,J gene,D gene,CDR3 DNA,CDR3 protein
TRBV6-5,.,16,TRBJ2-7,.,TGTGCCAGCAGTTATCGGGGATCGACAGAGACCTACGAGCAGTACTTC,CASSYRGSTETYEQYF
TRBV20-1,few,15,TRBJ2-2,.,TGCAGTGCTAGAGATGCACTAGCCATAACCGGGGAGCTGTTTTTT,CSARDALAITGELFF
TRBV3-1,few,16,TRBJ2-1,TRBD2,TGTGCCAGCAGCCAAGCTAGCGGATCCTCCTACAATGAGCAGTTCTTC,CASSQASGSSYNEQFF
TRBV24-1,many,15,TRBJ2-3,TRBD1,TGTGCCACCAGTGACTCGACAGGGACGACAGATACGCAGTATTTT,CATSDSTGTTDTQYF
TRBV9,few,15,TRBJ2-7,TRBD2,TGTGCCAGCAGCGTTAGCGGGAGTCCAACCTACGAGCAGTACTTC,CASSVSGSPTYEQYF
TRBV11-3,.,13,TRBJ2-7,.,TGTGCCAGCAGCCCGGAGAACCCCTACGAGCAGTACTTC,CASSPENPYEQYF
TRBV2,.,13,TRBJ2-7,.,TGTGCCAGCAGTCGGGACGGGACCCATGTGCAGTACTTC,CASSRDGTHVQYF
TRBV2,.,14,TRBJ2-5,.,TGTGCCAAACTGAGGTCGGGACCACAAGAGACCCAGTACTTC,CAKLRSGPQETQYF
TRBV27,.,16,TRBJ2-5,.,TGTGCCAGCAGTTCTCCCTCGACAGGATCGGGAGAGACCCAGTACTTC,CASSSPSTGSGETQYF
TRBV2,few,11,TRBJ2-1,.,TGTGCCAGCAGAGGTTTCGATGAGCAGTTCTTC,CASRGFDEQFF
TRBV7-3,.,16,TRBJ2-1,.,TGTGCCAGCAGCTTAACCCTCTCGACCAACTACAATGAGCAGTTCTTC,CASSLTLSTNYNEQFF
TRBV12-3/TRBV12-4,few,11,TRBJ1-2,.,TGTGCCAGCAGCACTGGACCTGGCTACACCTTC,CASSTGPGYTF
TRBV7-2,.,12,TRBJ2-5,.,TGTGCCAGCAGCTTAATTAGCGCGACCCAGTACTTC,CASSLISATQYF
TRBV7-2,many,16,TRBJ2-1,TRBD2,TGTGCCAGCAGCTTATCTAGCGGGTTTACCTACAATGAGCAGTTCTTC,CASSLSSGFTYNEQFF
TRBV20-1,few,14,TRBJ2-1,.,TGCAGTGCTAGAGATTGGGTCTCCTACAATGAGCAGTTCTTC,CSARDWVSYNEQFF
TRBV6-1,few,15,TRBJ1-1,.,TGTGCCAGCAGTACCGGAAGACTCTCGAACACTGAAGCTTTCTTT,CASSTGRLSNTEAFF
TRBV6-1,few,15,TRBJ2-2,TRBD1,TGTGCCAGCAGTACGGACAGGGGGCAGACCGGGGAGCTGTTTTTT,CASSTDRGQTGELFF
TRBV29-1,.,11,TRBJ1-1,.,TGCAGCGTTGAAGGGGACCCTGAAGCTTTCTTT,CSVEGDPEAFF
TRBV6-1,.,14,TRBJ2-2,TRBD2,TGTGCCAGCAGCTGGACTAGTGGTACCGGGGAGCTGTTTTTT,CASSWTSGTGELFF
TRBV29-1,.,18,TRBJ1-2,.,TGCAGCGTTGATTTAAGGGTAAATGGACGGCCAGCTAACTATGGCTACACCTTC,CSVDLRVNGRPANYGYTF
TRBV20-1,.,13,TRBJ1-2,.,TGCAGTGCTAGGCTGACAGGAGGGGATGGCTACACCTTC,CSARLTGGDGYTF
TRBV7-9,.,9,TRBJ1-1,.,TGTGCCATCCGACCTGAAGCTTTCTTT,CAIRPEAFF
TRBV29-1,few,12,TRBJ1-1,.,TGCAGCGCCTTAGAGGGATACACTGAAGCTTTCTTT,CSALEGYTEAFF
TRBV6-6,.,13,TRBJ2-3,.,TGTGCCAGCAGTTACTCGAGTTCGGATACGCAGTATTTT,CASSYSSSDTQYF
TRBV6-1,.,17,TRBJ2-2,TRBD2,TGTGCCAGCAGGACTAGCGGGCGTTATATGAACACCGGGGAGCTGTTTTTT,CASRTSGRYMNTGELFF
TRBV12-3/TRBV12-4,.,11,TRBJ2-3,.,TGTGCCAGCAGCGCGGGACTGACGCAGTATTTT,CASSAGLTQYF
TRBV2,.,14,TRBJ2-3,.,TGTGCCAACGGTCTCTTGGACGACACAGATACGCAGTATTTT,CANGLLDDTDTQYF
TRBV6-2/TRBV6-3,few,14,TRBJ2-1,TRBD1,TGTGCCAGCAGTTTCCAGGGGGCAGGCGATGAGCAGTTCTTC,CASSFQGAGDEQFF
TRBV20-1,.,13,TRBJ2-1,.,TGCAGTGCTACTGCGGGACTCCGCAATGAGCAGTTCTTC,CSATAGLRNEQFF
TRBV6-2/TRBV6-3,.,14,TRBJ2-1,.,TGTGCCAGCAAAGTCGGGGATATCTACAATGAGCAGTTCTTC,CASKVGDIYNEQFF
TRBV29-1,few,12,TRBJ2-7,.,TGCAGCGTTGGGTCAGGGGCCTACGAGCAGTACTTC,CSVGSGAYEQYF
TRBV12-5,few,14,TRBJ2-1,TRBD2,TGTGCTAGTGGTTTGAGCCTAGCGGACAATGAGCAGTTCTTC,CASGLSLADNEQFF
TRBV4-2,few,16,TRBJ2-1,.,TGTGCCAGCAGCCAAGAAACTAGGGGGGGCTACAATGAGCAGTTCTTC,CASSQETRGGYNEQFF
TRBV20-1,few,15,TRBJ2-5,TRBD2,TGCAGTGCTAAGGGACTAGCGGGGGGCCAAGAGACCCAGTACTTC,CSAKGLAGGQETQYF
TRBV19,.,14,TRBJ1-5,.,TGTGCCAGTAGCACCAATGTGGGCAATCAGCCCCAGCATTTT,CASSTNVGNQPQHF
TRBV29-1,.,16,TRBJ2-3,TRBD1,TGCAGCTCCCTTGGGCAGGGGGCTTTTCGGGGGGATACGCAGTATTTT,CSSLGQGAFRGDTQYF
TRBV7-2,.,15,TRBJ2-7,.,TGTGCCAGCAGCTTAGCAGAACAGGTATATTACGAGCAGTACTTC,CASSLAEQVYYEQYF
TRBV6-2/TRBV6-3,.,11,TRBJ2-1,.,TGTGCCAGCGGCCCGGGGATTGAGCAGTTCTTC,CASGPGIEQFF
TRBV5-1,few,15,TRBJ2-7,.,TGCGCCAGCAGCCCCCCGTACGAAGTCTCCTACGAGCAGTACTTC,CASSPPYEVSYEQYF
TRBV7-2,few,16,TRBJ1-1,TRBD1,TGTGCCAGCAACCAGGGGGCTACGGTCTGGGGCACTGAAGCTTTCTTT,CASNQGATVWGTEAFF
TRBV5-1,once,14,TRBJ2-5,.,TGCGCCAGCAGCTCCCAATCCCTGCAAGAGACCCAGTACTTC,CASSSQSLQETQYF
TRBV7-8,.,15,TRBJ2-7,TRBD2,TGTGCCAGCAGCTGGACTAGCGGAGGGACCTACGAGCAGTACTTC,CASSWTSGGTYEQYF
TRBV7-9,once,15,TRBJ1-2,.,TGTGCCAGCAGCCCACCGAGGGGGGCTAACTATGGCTACACCTTC,CASSPPRGANYGYTF
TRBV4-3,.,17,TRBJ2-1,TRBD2,TGCGCCAGCAGTCTCGGACTAGCGGGGGTAACCTACAATGAGCAGTTCTTC,CASSLGLAGVTYNEQFF
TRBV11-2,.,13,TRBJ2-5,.,TGTGCCAGCCGCCGGTTGGGCCAAGAGACCCAGTACTTC,CASRRLGQETQYF
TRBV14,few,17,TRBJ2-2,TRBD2,TGTGCCAGCAGCTCGATGGGGGACTACACGAACACCGGGGAGCTGTTTTTT,CASSSMGDYTNTGELFF
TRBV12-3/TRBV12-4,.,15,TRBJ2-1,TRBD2,TGTGCCAGCAGGTTAGCGGGGGGGCCGGTCGATGAGCAGTTCTTC,CASRLAGGPVDEQFF
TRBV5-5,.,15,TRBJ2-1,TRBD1,TGTGCCAGCAGCGTGACAGGGGGGGCCTACAATGAGCAGTTCTTC,CASSVTGGAYNEQFF
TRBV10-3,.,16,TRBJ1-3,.,TGTGCCATCAGTCCATCGGGGCAGGGGTACGGAAACACCATATATTTT,CAISPSGQGYGNTIYF
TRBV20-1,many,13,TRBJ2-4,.,TGCAGTGCGGGCGGGCTAGCCAAAAACATTCAGTACTTC,CSAGGLAKNIQYF
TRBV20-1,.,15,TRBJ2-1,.,TGCAGTGCTAGAGTATCGGGGGTTTCCTACAATGAGCAGTTCTTC,CSARVSGVSYNEQFF
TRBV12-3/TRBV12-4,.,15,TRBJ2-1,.,TGTGCCAGCCACGGGGGACTCCGACCTAACAATGAGCAGTTCTTC,CASHGGLRPNNEQFF
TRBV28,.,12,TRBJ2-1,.,TGTGCAACCCAGAGCTCCTACAATGAGCAGTTCTTC,CATQSSYNEQFF